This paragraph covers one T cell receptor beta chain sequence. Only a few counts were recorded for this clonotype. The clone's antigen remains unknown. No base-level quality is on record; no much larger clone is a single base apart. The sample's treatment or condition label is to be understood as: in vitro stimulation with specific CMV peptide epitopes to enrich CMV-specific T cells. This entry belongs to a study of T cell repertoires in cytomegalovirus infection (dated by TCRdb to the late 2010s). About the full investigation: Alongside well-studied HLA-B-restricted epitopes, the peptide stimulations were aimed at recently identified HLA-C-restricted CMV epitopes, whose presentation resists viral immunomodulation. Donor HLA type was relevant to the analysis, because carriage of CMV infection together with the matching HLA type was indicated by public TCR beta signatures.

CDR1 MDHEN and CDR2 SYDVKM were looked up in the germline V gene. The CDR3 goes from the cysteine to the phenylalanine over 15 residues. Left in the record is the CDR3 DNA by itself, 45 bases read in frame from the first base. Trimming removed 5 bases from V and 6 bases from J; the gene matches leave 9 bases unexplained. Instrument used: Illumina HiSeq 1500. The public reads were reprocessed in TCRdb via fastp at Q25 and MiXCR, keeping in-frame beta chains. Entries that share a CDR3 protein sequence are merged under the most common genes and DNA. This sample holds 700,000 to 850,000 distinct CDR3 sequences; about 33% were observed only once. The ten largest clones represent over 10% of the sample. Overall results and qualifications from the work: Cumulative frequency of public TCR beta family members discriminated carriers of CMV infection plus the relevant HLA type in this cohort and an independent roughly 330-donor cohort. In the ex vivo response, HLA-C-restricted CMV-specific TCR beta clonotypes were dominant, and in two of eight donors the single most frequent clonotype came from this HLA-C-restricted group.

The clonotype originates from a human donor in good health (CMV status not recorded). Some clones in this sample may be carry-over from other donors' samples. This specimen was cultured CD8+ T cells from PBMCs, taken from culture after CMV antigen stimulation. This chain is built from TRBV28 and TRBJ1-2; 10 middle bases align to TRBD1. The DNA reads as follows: TGTGCCAGCAGTCACCCCGGGACAGGGGACAATGGCTACACCTTC. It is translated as CASSHPGTGDNGYTF.